This TCR beta chain stems from a study of shared clonotypes between healthy human individuals. Remarks on this clone: The antigen is undetermined.

The run depth of the assay was deep. TCRdb keeps only in-frame clones here, not all; method: immunoSEQ multiplex PCR. This sample yields 1.6 million or so clones, of which around 95% are seen a single time; roughly 1.1% belongs to the top ten. This CDR3 has 13 residues. The V end lost 3 bases, the J end lost 4 bases, and 11 bases lay between the germline ends. CDR1 is SGHNT and CDR2 is YYREEE in the germline V gene (reference sequence). Study-wide points: Several donors had around 5.2% of their naive CD4 clonotypes in common.

The study drew its donors from healthy HIV-negative adults without recent acute infections or vaccinations. All of the donors resided in Nashville, Tennessee, and each was a Caucasian adult. J is TRBJ2-7 and V is TRBV5-4; D is unclear. Sequenced material: naive CD4+ T cells sorted from blood. Sample subset: CD45RA+ positively selected. This sequence originates from a man aged 25-45 years in good health. CDR3 sequence (DNA): TGTGCCAGCAGCTCCCAACAATCATACGAGCAGTACTTC. Protein: CASSSQQSYEQYF.